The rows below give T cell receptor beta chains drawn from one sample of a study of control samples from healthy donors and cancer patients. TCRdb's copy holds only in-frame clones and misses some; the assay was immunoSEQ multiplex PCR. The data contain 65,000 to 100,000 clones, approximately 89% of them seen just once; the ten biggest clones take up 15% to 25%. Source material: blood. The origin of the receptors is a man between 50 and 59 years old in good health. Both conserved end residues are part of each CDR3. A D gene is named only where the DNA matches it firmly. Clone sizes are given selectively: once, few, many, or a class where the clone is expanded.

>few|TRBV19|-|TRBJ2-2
TGTGCCAGTACGAGATACGGGGGAAGTCTCTCGAACACCGGGGAGCTGTTTTTT
CASTRYGGSLSNTGELFF
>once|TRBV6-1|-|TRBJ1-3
TGTGCCAGCAGTGAAGCGATGGGGTCTGGAAACACCATATATTTT
CASSEAMGSGNTIYF
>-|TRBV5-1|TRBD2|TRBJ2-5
TGCGCCAGCAGCGACGGGACTAGCGGGAGCGTGGTGCGGGAGACCCAGTACTTC
CASSDGTSGSVVRETQYF
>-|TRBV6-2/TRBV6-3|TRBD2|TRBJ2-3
TGTGCCAGCAACCCTAGACTAGCGGGAGATACGCAGTATTTT
CASNPRLAGDTQYF
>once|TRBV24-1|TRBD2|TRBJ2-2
TGTGCCACCAGTGATGGACTAGTTGACACCGGGGAGCTGTTTTTT
CATSDGLVDTGELFF
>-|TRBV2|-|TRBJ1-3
TGTGCCAGCAGTGAAAACCGACTCTCTGGAAACACCATATATTTT
CASSENRLSGNTIYF
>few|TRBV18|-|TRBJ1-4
TGTGCCAGCTCACCACCGGATTCCGATGGTAATGAAAAACTGTTTTTT
CASSPPDSDGNEKLFF
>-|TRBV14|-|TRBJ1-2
TGTGCCAGCAGCCAAGACCCCGGACTGCAGGGAGGCGGCTACACCTTC
CASSQDPGLQGGGYTF
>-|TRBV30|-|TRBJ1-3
TGTGCCCGCTCTCCGGGCTCCGGTGTACTCTCTGGAAACACCATATATTTT
CARSPGSGVLSGNTIYF
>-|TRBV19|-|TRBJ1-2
TGTGCCAGTAGTATAGGGGGCCAGAAGGGCTACACCTTC
CASSIGGQKGYTF
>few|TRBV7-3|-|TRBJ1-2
TGTGCCAGCAGCCCCGAGTACCCCTCCAACTATGGCTACACCTTC
CASSPEYPSNYGYTF
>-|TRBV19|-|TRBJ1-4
TGTGCCAGTAGTAGGGCACAGACTGCTGAAAAACTGTTTTTT
CASSRAQTAEKLFF
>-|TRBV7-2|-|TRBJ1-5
TGTGCCAGCAGCTTACGTGGGGAACCCCAGCATTTT
CASSLRGEPQHF
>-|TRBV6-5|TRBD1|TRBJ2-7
TGTGCCAGCAGTTACTCGAACAGGGGTACCTACGAGCAGTACTTC
CASSYSNRGTYEQYF
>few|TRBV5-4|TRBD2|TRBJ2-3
TGTGCCAGCAGCTTGGGTGAACTAGCGGGGGGGGATACGCAGTATTTT
CASSLGELAGGDTQYF
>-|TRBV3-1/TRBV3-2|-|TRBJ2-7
TGTGCCAGCAGCCAGGTTGGCGTAAAGGGAACCTACGAGCAGTACTTC
CASSQVGVKGTYEQYF
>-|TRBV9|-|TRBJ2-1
TGTGCCAGCAGCGTCGGCTCCAATGAGCAGTTCTTC
CASSVGSNEQFF
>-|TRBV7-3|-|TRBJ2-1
TGTGCCAGCAGCTTAGGAAGGACTTTCAATGAGCAGTTCTTC
CASSLGRTFNEQFF
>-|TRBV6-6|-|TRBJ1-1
TGTGCCAGCAGTCTTTTCGGGGCAGTCATAGGGGATAACACTGAAGCTTTCTTT
CASSLFGAVIGDNTEAFF
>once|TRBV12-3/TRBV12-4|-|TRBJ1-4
TGTGCCAGCACAACAGAGGGGGAAAAACTGTTTTTT
CASTTEGEKLFF
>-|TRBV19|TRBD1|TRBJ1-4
TGTGCCAGTAGTTCCTCAGGGGGCGGGATTGAAAAACTGTTTTTT
CASSSSGGGIEKLFF
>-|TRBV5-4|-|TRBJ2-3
TGTGCCAGCAGCTTGGATCATACGCAGTATTTT
CASSLDHTQYF
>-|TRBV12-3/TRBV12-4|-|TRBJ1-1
TGTGCCAGCCGACACTTGAACACTGAAGCTTTCTTT
CASRHLNTEAFF
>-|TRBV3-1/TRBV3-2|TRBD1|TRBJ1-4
TGTGCCAGCAGCCACCCGGGACAGGGGCCTAATGAAAAACTGTTTTTT
CASSHPGQGPNEKLFF
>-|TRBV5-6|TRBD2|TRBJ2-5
TGTGCCAGCAGCTTGGCTAGCGGGGGGCAAGAGACCCAGTACTTC
CASSLASGGQETQYF
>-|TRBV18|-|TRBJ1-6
TGTGCCAGCTCACCATCCCTCTCCTATAATTCACCCCTCCACTTT
CASSPSLSYNSPLHF
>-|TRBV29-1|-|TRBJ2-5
TGCAGCGTTGAACCGGGAGAGACCCAGTACTTC
CSVEPGETQYF
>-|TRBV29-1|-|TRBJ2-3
TGCAGCGTTGGGAGCCTCCTAAGGACAGATACGCAGTATTTT
CSVGSLLRTDTQYF
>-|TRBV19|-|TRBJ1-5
TGTGCCTCGGTTGGGTGGGGCCGGGGGCCCCAGCATTTT
CASVGWGRGPQHF
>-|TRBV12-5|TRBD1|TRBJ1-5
TGTGCTAGTGGTTTGGTACTAGGGACAGGGGGCAATCAGCCCCAGCATTTT
CASGLVLGTGGNQPQHF
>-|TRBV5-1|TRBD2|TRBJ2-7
TGCGCCGGTCTAGCGGGAGGGGACGAGCAGTACTTC
CAGLAGGDEQYF
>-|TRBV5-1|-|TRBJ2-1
TGCGCCAGCAGCTTGGAGGTTGGGGGTGAGCAGTTCTTC
CASSLEVGGEQFF
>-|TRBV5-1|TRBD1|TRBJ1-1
TGCGCCAGCAGCGTCACGGGACAGGACCTTGAAGCTTTCTTT
CASSVTGQDLEAFF
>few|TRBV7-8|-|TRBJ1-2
TGTGCCAGCAGCTTAGAGGCGGGGTTTGGCTACACCTTC
CASSLEAGFGYTF
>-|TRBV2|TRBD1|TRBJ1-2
TGTGCCAGCAGTCTAAGACAGGGGGATGGCTACACCTTC
CASSLRQGDGYTF